The 24 T cell receptor beta chains in this list originate from one sample, sequenced in a study of T cell changes during pregnancy in multiple sclerosis. Assay: immunoSEQ multiplex PCR; the TCRdb copy retains only in-frame clones and omits some. The data contain 45,000 or so clones, roughly 96% of them singletons. Sequenced material: peripheral blood, taken in the second trimester of pregnancy. The source is a female donor with multiple sclerosis, enrolled in a pregnancy study.

The V gene is TRBV14, the J gene TRBJ2-2; D not certain. Between the trimmed V and J ends, which lost 2 bases and 6 bases, there was a span of 4 bases. Germline V lookup: CDR1 SGHDN, CDR2 FVKESK. There are 12 residues in the CDR3. CDR3 region: CASSQSPGELFF. The DNA of the CDR3 is TGTGCCAGCAGCCAAAGCCCCGGGGAGCTGTTTTTT.

This chain uses TRBV25-1 with TRBJ2-1; 8 nucleotides agree with TRBD2. Germline CDR1 is MGHDK and CDR2 is SYGVNS. This CDR3 region has 15 residues. V was clipped by 4 bases and J by 8 bases; unmatched bases: 10. In nucleotides, the CDR3 is TGTGCCAGCAGTGGTTTGGGACTAGGAATAGATGAGCAGTTCTTC. Amino acid sequence: CASSGLGLGIDEQFF. Together with reference TRBV25-1 and TRBJ2-1, the CDR3 gives the full variable domain: EADIYQTPRYLVIGTGKKITLECSQTMGHDKMYWYQQDPGMELHLIHYSYGVNSTEKGDLSSESTVSRIRTEHFPLTLESARPSHTSQYLCASSGLGLGIDEQFFGPGTRLTVL.

CDR3 bases: TGTGCCAGTAGTATAGGGCTAGAAAACACCGGGGAGCTGTTTTTT. Translation: CASSIGLENTGELFF. The chain has TRBV19 and TRBJ2-2; D is unclear. The germline V and J ends were trimmed by 1 base and 2 bases, with 8 bases remaining between them. Germline CDR1 LNHDA, CDR2 SQIVND (reference sequence). This CDR3 contains 15 residues.

The chain employs TRBV6-1 and TRBJ1-5; no definite D call. The length of the CDR3 is 12 residues. Trimming removed 8 bases from V and 2 bases from J, with 7 bases in between. The germline V gene has CDR1 MNHNS and CDR2 SASEGT. The chain's CDR3 is CASRTGNQPQHF. In nucleotides, the CDR3 is TGTGCCAGCCGGACTGGCAATCAGCCCCAGCATTTT.

The chain has TRBV9 and TRBJ2-1; D remains unclear. Germline V gene sequence: CDR1 SGDLS, CDR2 YYNGEE. Deletions cut 0 bases from V and 8 bases from J, with 9 bases between. The CDR3 extends over 13 amino acids. CDR3 sequence (DNA): TGTGCCAGCAGCGTAGGAGTAGTCGATGAGCAGTTCTTC. Protein: CASSVGVVDEQFF.

V usage is TRBV4-1 and J usage is TRBJ1-5; D is perhaps TRBD1 (5 bases). Germline lookup yields CDR1 MGHRA and CDR2 YSYEKL. CDR3 length: 14 amino acids. Trimming left V 0 bases short and J 5 bases short, with 8 bases between. The CDR3 DNA reads TGCGCCAGCAGCCAAGATTTAGGGGATCAGCCCCAGCATTTT. Translation gives CASSQDLGDQPQHF.

The chain joins TRBV15 to TRBJ1-2; no clear D gene. Trimming stripped 0 bases from V and 6 bases from J, with 8 bases between. Per germline, CDR1 LNHNV and CDR2 YYDKDF (reference sequence). The length of the CDR3 is 13 residues. Here the CDR3 DNA reads TGTGCCACCAGCAGAGATGGTGCAGATGGCTACACCTTC. Protein: CATSRDGADGYTF.

J is TRBJ2-7 and V is TRBV7-9; D possibly corresponds to TRBD1 (5 bases). CDR1 and CDR2 (germline): SEHNR, FQNEAQ (reference sequence). V lost 0 bases, J lost 9 bases, and 9 bases lay in between. The CDR3 contains 12 residues. The CDR3 DNA sequence: TGTGCCAGCAGCTTAGCGCAGGGATGGCAGTACTTC. Protein sequence: CASSLAQGWQYF.

The rearrangement links TRBV10-3 to TRBJ2-3, with TRBD2 identical over 10 bases. V shed 7 bases, J shed 4 bases, and the junction held 5 bases outside the gene matches. The germline V gene has CDR1 ENHRY and CDR2 SYGVKD. The CDR3 is made up of 14 amino acids. CDR3 DNA: TGTGCCATCAAGCTAGCGGGAGAGGCAGATACGCAGTATTTT. Encoded protein: CAIKLAGEADTQYF.

The rearrangement joins TRBV5-1 to TRBJ2-3, with D hard to call. V shed 0 bases and J shed 0 bases, with 14 bases lying between them. From germline, CDR1 is SGHRS and CDR2 YFSETQ. CDR3 length: 17 amino acids. CDR3 region: CASSLGGSLSSTDTQYF. The CDR3 nucleotides are TGCGCCAGCAGCTTGGGTGGCTCCTTATCTAGCACAGATACGCAGTATTTT.

The V call is TRBV30, the J call TRBJ1-4; a possible D gene is TRBD1 (6 bases). V was shortened by 8 bases and J by 7 bases, with 17 bases between the two germline ends. The germline gives CDR1 GTSNPN, CDR2 SVGIG (reference sequence). CDR3 length: 13 amino acids. The CDR3 sequence is CAISKGHGEKLFF. The CDR3 DNA reads as TGTGCCATTTCGAAGGGACACGGTGAAAAACTGTTTTTT.

The DNA for the CDR3 is TGTGCCAGCAGTGAAAGCGGCACCCAAGAGACCCAGTACTTC. Translating it yields CASSESGTQETQYF. This chain uses TRBV2 with TRBJ2-5; D might be TRBD2 (5 bases). V lost 2 bases to trimming and J lost 1 base, with 8 bases between them. Germline V gene sequence: CDR1 SNHLY, CDR2 FYNNEI. This CDR3 comprises 14 residues.

This chain connects TRBV5-1 to TRBJ1-1; a possible D gene is TRBD1 (6 bases). V gave up 4 bases and J gave up 1 base, with 11 bases separating them. The CDR3 runs 14 residues. Germline CDR1 reads SGHRS; CDR2 reads YFSETQ. The CDR3 nucleotides are TGCGCCAGCAGCCGTATGACAGGGAACACTGAAGCTTTCTTT. It yields the protein CASSRMTGNTEAFF.

The chain uses TRBV5-1 and TRBJ2-7; no definite D call. The V gene's germline CDR1 is SGHRS and CDR2 YFSETQ. V was pared by 1 base and J by 0 bases, with 5 bases between. The CDR3 has 13 residues. The CDR3: CASSLFSSYEQYF. As DNA, the CDR3 is TGCGCCAGCAGCTTGTTCAGCTCCTACGAGCAGTACTTC.

The chain uses TRBV15 and TRBJ1-4, with 7 bases fitting TRBD1. The germline gives CDR1 LNHNV, CDR2 YYDKDF (reference sequence). The CDR3 is 15 residues long. V was clipped by 3 bases and J by 4 bases; unmatched bases: 5. The chain's CDR3 is CATSRSRDSNEKLFF. The CDR3 DNA reads TGTGCCACCAGCAGGAGTAGGGACAGTAATGAAAAACTGTTTTTT.

The chain employs TRBV2 and TRBJ1-4; D might be TRBD1 (5 bases). CDR3 length: 16 amino acids. The germline CDR1 and CDR2 sequences are SNHLY and FYNNEI. V was cut by 1 base and J by 5 bases, with 14 bases left in between. This CDR3 is CASSEGGPGGNEKLFF. The CDR3 bases are TGTGCCAGCAGTGAAGGGGGCCCTGGGGGGAATGAAAAACTGTTTTTT.

This clone was seen once. The V gene is TRBV7-9, the J gene TRBJ2-2; 11 nucleotides line up with TRBD1. This CDR3 contains 17 residues. In germline, CDR1 is SEHNR, CDR2 FQNEAQ (reference sequence). Germline trimming cut 5 bases from V and 4 bases from J; bases unmatched to any gene: 9. The CDR3 coding sequence is TGTGCCAGCAGCCCTACGGTCGGGACAGGGGGCACCGGGGAGCTGTTTTTT. Translating it yields CASSPTVGTGGTGELFF.

The chain uses TRBV11-1 and TRBJ2-3; 8 positions match TRBD1. In germline, CDR1 is SGHAT, CDR2 FQDESV (reference sequence). Germline trimming cut 3 bases from V and 2 bases from J; bases unmatched to any gene: 7. The CDR3 loop spans 16 amino acids. CDR3 nucleotides: TGTGCCAGCAGCTTCCCCGGGACAGGAGTCACAGATACGCAGTATTTT. Residues: CASSFPGTGVTDTQYF.

The V call is TRBV7-9, the J call TRBJ1-2, with a possible D match to TRBD1 (5 bases). Trimming cost V 5 bases and J 2 bases, with 15 bases left between them. The CDR3 contains 15 residues. Germline V gene sequence: CDR1 SEHNR, CDR2 FQNEAQ (reference sequence). CDR3 residues: CASSNRWGVNYGYTF. Written as DNA, the CDR3 is TGTGCCAGCAGCAATAGATGGGGGGTCAACTATGGCTACACCTTC.

The sample holds one count of this clone. This chain uses TRBV5-1 with TRBJ1-6; TRBD1 agrees at 8 bases. The germline V gene has CDR1 SGHRS and CDR2 YFSETQ. Trimming cost V 4 bases and J 9 bases; bases outside gene matches: 6. CDR3 length: 14 residues. Here the CDR3 reads CASSRGQAASPLHF. CDR3 bases: TGCGCCAGCAGCCGGGGACAGGCCGCTTCACCCCTCCACTTT.

This chain uses TRBV7-9 with TRBJ1-2; a possible D gene is TRBD1 (5 bases). The V gene lost 1 base and the J gene lost 11 bases, with 17 bases spanning the gap. The CDR3 is made up of 14 amino acids. CDR1 is SEHNR, CDR2 FQNEAQ, per germline (reference sequence). CDR3 amino acids: CASSLGAGFDLYTF. CDR3 sequence (DNA): TGTGCCAGCAGCTTAGGTGCAGGGTTTGATCTTTACACCTTC.

Only one count was recorded for this clone. The V gene is TRBV28, the J gene TRBJ1-1; D remains ambiguous. CDR1 and CDR2 (germline): MDHEN, SYDVKM. This CDR3 has 14 amino acids. Trimming removed 8 bases from V and 6 bases from J, with 19 bases in between. The CDR3 here is CASSPSAIASEAFF. CDR3 nucleotide sequence: TGTGCCAGCTCCCCGTCCGCGATCGCCTCTGAAGCTTTCTTT.

Concerning this clone: Its ends do not fully match the called genes, so a read error is possible. The chain has TRBV28 and TRBJ2-1, with D unresolved. The germline gives CDR1 MDHEN, CDR2 SYDVKM. This CDR3 has 13 residues. CDR3 coding DNA: TGTGCCAGCAGCTTATCCTCTCCTGATGAGCAGTTCTTC. Amino acid sequence: CASSLSSPDEQFF. The full variable domain, with the rest looked up from reference TRBV28 and TRBJ2-1, is DVKVTQSSRYLVKRTGEKVFLECVQDMDHENMFWYRQDPGLGLRLIYFSYDVKMKEKGDIPEGYSVSREKKERFSLILESASTNQTSMYLCASSLSSPDEQFFGPGTRLTVL.

The gene calls are TRBV7-9 and TRBJ1-5; no reliable D call. The CDR3 consists of 12 residues. V lost 1 base, J lost 6 bases, and 4 bases lay in between. Germline loops: CDR1 SEHNR, CDR2 FQNEAQ (reference sequence). The CDR3 loop is CASSLGSQPQHF. The CDR3 nucleotides are TGTGCCAGCAGCTTAGGTAGTCAGCCCCAGCATTTT.